This T cell receptor (beta chain) was obtained from a study of T cell responses to AZD1222 COVID-19 vaccine. Points from the study as a whole: Targets within unmutated variant regions were reportedly found for nearly half of spike-specific TCRs.

J lost 6 bases, V lost 6 bases, and 17 bases had no gene match. This CDR3 contains 16 residues. Germline-derived CDR1 and CDR2 are SQVTM and ANQGSEA. Assay: immunoSEQ multiplex PCR; the TCRdb copy retains only in-frame clones and omits some. The sample holds 150,000 to 200,000 clones, 90% to 95% seen once. A note on this clone: Its antigen is undetermined.

The starting material was peripheral blood, obtained on day 0 of AZD1222 vaccination. The sequence was collected from an adult in good health. V is TRBV29-1 and J is TRBJ2-5; 9 nucleotides agree with TRBD1. The CDR3, as DNA: TGCAGCGTCTTGGAAATACAGGGGGCAACGAGGAAGACCCAGTACTTC. The encoded protein is CSVLEIQGATRKTQYF.